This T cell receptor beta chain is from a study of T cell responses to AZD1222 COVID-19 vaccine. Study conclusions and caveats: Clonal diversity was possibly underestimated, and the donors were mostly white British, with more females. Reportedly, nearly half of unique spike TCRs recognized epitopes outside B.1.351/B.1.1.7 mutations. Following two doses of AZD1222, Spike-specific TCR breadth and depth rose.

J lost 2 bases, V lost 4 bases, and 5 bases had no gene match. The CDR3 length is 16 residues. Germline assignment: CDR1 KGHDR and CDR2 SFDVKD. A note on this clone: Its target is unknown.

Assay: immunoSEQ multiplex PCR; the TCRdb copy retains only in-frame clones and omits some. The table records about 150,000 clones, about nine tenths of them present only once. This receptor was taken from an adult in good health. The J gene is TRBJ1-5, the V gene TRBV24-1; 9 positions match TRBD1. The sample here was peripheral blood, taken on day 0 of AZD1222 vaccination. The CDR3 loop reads CATSDPGQGGNQPQHF. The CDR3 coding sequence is TGTGCCACCAGTGACCCGGGACAGGGAGGCAATCAGCCCCAGCATTTT.